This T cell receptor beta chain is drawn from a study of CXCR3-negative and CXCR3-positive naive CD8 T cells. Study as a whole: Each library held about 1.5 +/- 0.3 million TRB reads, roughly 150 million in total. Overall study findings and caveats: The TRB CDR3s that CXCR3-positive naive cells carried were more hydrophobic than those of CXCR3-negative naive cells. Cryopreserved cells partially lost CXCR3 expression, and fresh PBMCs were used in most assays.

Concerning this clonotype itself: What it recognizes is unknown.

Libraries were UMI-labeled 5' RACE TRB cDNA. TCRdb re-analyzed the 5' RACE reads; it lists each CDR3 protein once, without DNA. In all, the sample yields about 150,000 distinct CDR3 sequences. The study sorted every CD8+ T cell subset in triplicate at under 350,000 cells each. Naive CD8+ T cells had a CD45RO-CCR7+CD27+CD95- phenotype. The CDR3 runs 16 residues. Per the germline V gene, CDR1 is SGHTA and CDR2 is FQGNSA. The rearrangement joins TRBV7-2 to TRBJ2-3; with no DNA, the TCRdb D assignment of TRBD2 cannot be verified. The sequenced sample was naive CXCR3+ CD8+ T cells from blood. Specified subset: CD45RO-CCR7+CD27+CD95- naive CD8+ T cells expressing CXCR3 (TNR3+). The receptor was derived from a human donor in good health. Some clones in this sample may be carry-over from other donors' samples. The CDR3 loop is CASSDLAGGRGDTQYF.